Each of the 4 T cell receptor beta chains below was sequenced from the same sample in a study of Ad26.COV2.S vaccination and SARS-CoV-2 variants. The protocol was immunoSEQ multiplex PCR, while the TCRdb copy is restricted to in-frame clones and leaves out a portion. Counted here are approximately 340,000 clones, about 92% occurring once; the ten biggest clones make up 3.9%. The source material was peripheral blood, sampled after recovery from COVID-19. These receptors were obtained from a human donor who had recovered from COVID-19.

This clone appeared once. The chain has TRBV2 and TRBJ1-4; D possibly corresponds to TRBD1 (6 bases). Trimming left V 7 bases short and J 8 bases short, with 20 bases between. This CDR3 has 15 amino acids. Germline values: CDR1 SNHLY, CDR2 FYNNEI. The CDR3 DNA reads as TGTGCCAGCATGAAGGGGGGGAAGTGGGGCGAAAAACTGTTTTTT. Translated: CASMKGGKWGEKLFF.

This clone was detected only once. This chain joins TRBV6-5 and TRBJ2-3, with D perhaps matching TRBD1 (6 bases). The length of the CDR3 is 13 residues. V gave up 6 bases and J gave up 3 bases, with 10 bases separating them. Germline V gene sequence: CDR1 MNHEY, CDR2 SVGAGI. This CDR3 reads CASRGQGTDTQYF. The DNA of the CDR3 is TGTGCCAGCAGGGGACAAGGAACAGATACGCAGTATTTT.

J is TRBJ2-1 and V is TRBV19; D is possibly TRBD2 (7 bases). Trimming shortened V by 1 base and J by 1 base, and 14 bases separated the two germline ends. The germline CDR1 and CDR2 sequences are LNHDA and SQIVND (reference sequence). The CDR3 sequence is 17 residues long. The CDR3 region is CASSIVGGPRSYNEQFF. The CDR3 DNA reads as TGTGCCAGTAGTATAGTGGGGGGGCCTAGGTCCTACAATGAGCAGTTCTTC.

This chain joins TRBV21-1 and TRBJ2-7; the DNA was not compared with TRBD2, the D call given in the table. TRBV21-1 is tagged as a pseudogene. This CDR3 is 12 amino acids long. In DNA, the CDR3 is TGTGCCAGCAGCAAGCGTTCCCACGAGCAGTACTTC. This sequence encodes CASSKRSHEQYF.